Sequencing of this TCR beta chain was carried out in a study of OX40 agonist ivuxolimab in advanced cancers. Whole-study context: Patients undergoing dose escalation presented with hepatocellular carcinoma, melanoma, renal cell or head and neck cancer.

Study-level findings and limits: Specificity for antigen went undetermined in the expanded peripheral T cells.

Germline CDR1 reads SGHRS; CDR2 reads YFSETQ. Trimming took 4 bases from V and 1 from J, leaving 13 bases between them. This CDR3 has 15 residues. Measured with immunoSEQ multiplex PCR; TCRdb has only the in-frame clones, and not every one. The sample includes tens of thousands of clones, more than 85% of them seen just once. With respect to this clone: The antigen remains undetermined.

This receptor was obtained from an adult with an advanced solid tumor such as melanoma, head and neck, liver or kidney cancer. The V and J genes are TRBV5-1 and TRBJ2-3, with D maybe TRBD1 (5 bases). The sequenced sample was CD4+ or CD8+ T cells sorted from blood, obtained in a trial of the OX40 agonist ivuxolimab. CDR3 coding DNA: TGCGCCAGCAGCCCCGCGCAGGGTGGCACAGATACGCAGTATTTT. Translation: CASSPAQGGTDTQYF.